The text below deals with one T cell receptor beta chain. No antigen is known for it. The data originate from a study of cytomegalovirus exposure and HLA in healthy donors. Findings and caveats of the study: Within the data, a cluster of highly shared sequence variants was likely a sequencing artifact.

J gave up 11 bases and V 5 bases, and 13 bases lay outside the gene matches. The CDR3 is 14 residues long. Germline V gene lookup returns CDR1 MNHEY and CDR2 SMNVEV (reference sequence). PCR used 60 Vbeta primers and 13 Jbeta primers. Clones were sequenced by immunoSEQ multiplex PCR, and TCRdb holds only the in-frame ones, with some missing. The table lists roughly 97,000 clones, about 81% of them singletons, with more than 5% in the top ten. Sequencing was performed on PBMCs. This chain joins TRBV27 and TRBJ2-5; 8 bases map to TRBD1. This TCR derives from a man aged 35-49 years in good health and CMV-seropositive. The CDR3 spells CASSPRTGSIEQYF. In DNA form, the CDR3 reads TGTGCCAGCAGTCCGAGGACAGGGAGTATTGAGCAGTACTTC.